The rows below give T cell receptor beta chains drawn from one sample of a study of control samples from healthy donors and cancer patients. Clones were read by immunoSEQ multiplex PCR, and TCRdb kept only the in-frame ones, dropping some. This repertoire shows around 95,000 clones, around four fifths found once; its top ten account for 15% to 20%. The sequencing input was blood. The receptors shown here come from a man aged 25-40 years in good health. CDR3s leave out the opening cysteine and the closing phenylalanine or tryptophan.

13 | TRBV9 | ASSSRDSYNSPLH
13 | TRBV5-1 | ASSLRGAGNTEAF
12 | TRBV6-1 | ASSEPGGDEKLF
13 | TRBV6-1 | ASSERQGAVSGYT
13 | TRBV20-1 | SASEGQGLSYGYT
11 | TRBV10-1 | ASSESFNTEAF
14 | TRBV7-8 | ASSFGTGGRLYGYT
12 | TRBV30 | AWSMGQRNTEAF
11 | TRBV11-3 | ASSGTNTGELF
11 | TRBV21-1 | ASTLGWNTEAF
11 | TRBV19 | ASSTTENTEAF
15 | TRBV2 | ASRPGTGYLEENIQY
11 | TRBV7-9 | ASSLYLGNEQF
12 | TRBV10-3 | AISESTAPESAF
13 | TRBV5-8 | ASSSGTGTLHGYT
16 | TRBV28 | ASSSKYVDRAEGNTIY
13 | TRBV27 | ASSKGQGYQETQY
10 | TRBV29-1 | SVRGSNTEAF
10 | TRBV5-1 | ASSENMGEQY
14 | TRBV7-8 | ASSPRTGQNTGELF
15 | TRBV30 | AWSVKPGQGSGDELF
8 | TRBV20-1 | SAFTLEAF
11 | TRBV18 | ASSQGTEYGYT
13 | TRBV3-1/TRBV3-2 | ASSQEDGTYSGYT
13 | TRBV5-1 | ASSSDGQGNQPQH
14 | TRBV23-1 | ASSQGQRGNTGELF
13 | TRBV6-1 | ASSESRGRFYGYT
11 | TRBV11-2 | ASSLTGYNEQF
11 | TRBV19 | ASSIRLNQPQH
11 | TRBV30 | AWTRGSNTEAF
14 | TRBV24-1 | ATSDPAGSSNQPQH
12 | TRBV10-3 | AIRFGQGTDEQF
13 | TRBV3-1/TRBV3-2 | ASSQGSLPMTEAF
12 | TRBV18 | ASSPEVRTDTQY
11 | TRBV2 | ASTGDRWSEQY
14 | TRBV19 | ASSPTNPGGNSPLH
13 | TRBV28 | ASSFYATIDQPQH
13 | TRBV28 | ASSLAGWNTGELF
12 | TRBV3-1/TRBV3-2 | ASSQVGQSYEQY
14 | TRBV4-2 | ASSQGSRGNTGELF
13 | TRBV2 | ASSDPGQGNQPQH
12 | TRBV3-1/TRBV3-2 | ASSPDLGRDEAF
14 | TRBV11-2 | ASSLGTGAVNTEAF
12 | TRBV7-9 | ASSPRGSTDTQY
9 | TRBV5-5 | ASSSPGPAF
14 | TRBV2 | ASNGAGTRVLDTQY
13 | TRBV12-5 | ASGPESAGTDTQY
12 | TRBV14 | ASSQPRHPTEAF
13 | TRBV7-9 | ASSLGSGFDTEAF
11 | TRBV19 | ASSPTSYQPQH
13 | TRBV25-1 | ASSESLGMIGEQF
13 | TRBV28 | ASRTSGIGNQPQH
9 | TRBV29-1 | SVEGNTEAF
16 | TRBV19 | ASSLRKSGTGVNSPLH
9 | TRBV19 | ASSSGAEAF
13 | TRBV5-4 | ASSLETAYFYGYT
17 | TRBV7-3 | ASSNTGQGALGSYNEQF
11 | TRBV28 | ASSFGPSYEQY